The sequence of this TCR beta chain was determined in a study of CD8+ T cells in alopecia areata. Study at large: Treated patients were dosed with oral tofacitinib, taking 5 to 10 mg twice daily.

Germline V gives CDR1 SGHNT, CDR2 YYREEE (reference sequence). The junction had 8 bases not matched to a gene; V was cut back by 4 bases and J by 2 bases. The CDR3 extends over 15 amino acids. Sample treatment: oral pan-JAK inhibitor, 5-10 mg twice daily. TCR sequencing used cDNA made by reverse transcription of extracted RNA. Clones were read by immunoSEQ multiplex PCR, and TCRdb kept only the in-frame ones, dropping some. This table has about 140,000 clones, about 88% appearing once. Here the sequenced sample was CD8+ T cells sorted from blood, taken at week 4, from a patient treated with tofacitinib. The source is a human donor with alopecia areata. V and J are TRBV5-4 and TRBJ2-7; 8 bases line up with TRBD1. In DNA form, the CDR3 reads TGTGCCAGCAGCACAGGACAGGGCATCACCTACGAGCAGTACTTC. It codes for CASSTGQGITYEQYF.